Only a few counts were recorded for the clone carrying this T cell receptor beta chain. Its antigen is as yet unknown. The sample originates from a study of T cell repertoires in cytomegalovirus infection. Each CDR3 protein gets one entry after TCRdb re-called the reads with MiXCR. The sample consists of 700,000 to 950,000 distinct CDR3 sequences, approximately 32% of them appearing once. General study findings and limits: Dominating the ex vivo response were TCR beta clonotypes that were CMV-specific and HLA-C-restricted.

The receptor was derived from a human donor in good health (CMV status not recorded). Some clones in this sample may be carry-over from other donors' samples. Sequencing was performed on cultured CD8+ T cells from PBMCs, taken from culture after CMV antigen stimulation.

The CDR3 DNA follows: TGTGCCAGCACCGCCCCGGAAATTCGCACAGATACGCAGTATTTT. This sequence encodes CASTAPEIRTDTQYF. This rearrangement joins TRBV7-9 to TRBJ2-3; no firm D call. This CDR3 contains 15 residues. Germline-derived CDR1 and CDR2 are SEHNR and FQNEAQ (reference sequence). V was clipped by 7 bases and J by 1 base, with 15 bases between them.